One sample yielded the 8 T cell receptor beta chains listed below, sequenced in a study of persistence of HIV-infected CD4 T cells. These receptors are not linked to any known antigen. Cells were stimulated with CMV-infected fibroblast lysates at approximately 10 ug/mL. Sorted nonresponding memory CD4+ T cells were CD40L-negative, CD69-negative, CD45RO-high. The immunoSEQ assay was version 4, run in survey mode. TCRdb's table, derived via immunoSEQ multiplex PCR, lists solely in-frame clones and lacks some. The data hold 25,000 to 35,000 clones, with roughly four fifths observed a single time. The specimen comprised CD4+ T cells sorted from PBMCs after roughly 20-hour stimulation, sampled from a patient who received antiretroviral therapy. The source is an adult man with HIV who was CMV-seropositive.

The DNA of the CDR3 is TGTGCCAGTAGTATAGAAAGGGGGCTCACTGAAGCTTTCTTT. Amino acid sequence: CASSIERGLTEAFF. V is TRBV19 and J is TRBJ1-1; 7 nucleotides match TRBD1. Per germline, CDR1 LNHDA and CDR2 SQIVND (reference sequence). The ends lost 0 bases at V and 4 bases at J; junction bases unmatched: 2. The CDR3 totals 14 residues.

The J gene is TRBJ2-3, the V gene TRBV10-2; maybe TRBD2 (5 bases). There are 12 residues in the CDR3. Germline CDR1 WSHSY, CDR2 SAAADI. Deletions cut 10 bases from V and 1 base from J, with 9 bases between. CDR3 sequence (DNA): TGCGCCACTTTCGGGGGCACAGATACGCAGTATTTT. Translated: CATFGGTDTQYF.

This clone was seen only a few times. This chain links TRBV12-5 with TRBJ2-6; D is possibly TRBD1 or TRBD2 (5 bases each). V lost 7 bases and J 3 bases, leaving 22 bases between the germline ends. The CDR3 consists of 18 residues. Germline V gives CDR1 LGHNT, CDR2 FRNRAP. The CDR3 loop is CASADGKGPQGGANVLTF. The CDR3, as DNA: TGTGCTAGTGCCGATGGTAAGGGACCGCAGGGTGGGGCCAACGTCCTGACTTTC.

The sample holds one count of this clone. The genes are TRBV5-1 and TRBJ2-4; D uncertain. Germline CDR1 and CDR2: SGHRS and YFSETQ. The CDR3 loop spans 17 amino acids. V was cut by 0 bases and J by 3 bases, with 16 bases left in between. In DNA, the CDR3 is TGCGCCAGCAGCTTGGGGGTTGGCGGCAACGGCAAAAACATTCAGTACTTC. Translation: CASSLGVGGNGKNIQYF.

The chain has TRBV7-2 and TRBJ2-7; TRBD2 aligns across 8 bases. This CDR3 is 15 amino acids long. The germline CDR1 and CDR2 sequences are SGHTA and FQGNSA. Trimming took 1 base from V and 3 from J; bases not matched to a gene: 5. The CDR3 loop reads CASSLVAGKYYEQYF. The CDR3 coding sequence is TGTGCCAGCAGCTTAGTAGCGGGGAAATACTACGAGCAGTACTTC.

Note on this clone: In the same sample, other DNA sequences code for this CDR3. The chain couples TRBV5-1 to TRBJ1-5; no definite D call. CDR1 SGHRS and CDR2 YFSETQ come from the germline V gene. CDR3 length equals 13 residues. V dropped 0 bases and J dropped 2 bases, with 3 bases sitting between them. This CDR3 reads CASSLAGNQPQHF. Written as DNA, the CDR3 is TGCGCCAGCAGCTTGGCCGGCAATCAGCCCCAGCATTTT.

The CDR3 DNA reads as TGTGCCAGCAGCTACTCGGGGGTCCTCACAGATACGCAGTATTTT. Protein product: CASSYSGVLTDTQYF. The chain joins TRBV9 to TRBJ2-3, with D possibly TRBD2 on 6 matching bases. Trimming removed 4 bases at V and 2 bases at J, with 14 bases between. CDR3 length equals 15 residues. In germline, CDR1 is SGDLS, CDR2 YYNGEE. Supplemented by reference TRBV9 and TRBJ2-3, the full variable domain reads DSGVTQTPKHLITATGQRVTLRCSPRSGDLSVYWYQQSLDQGLQFLIQYYNGEERAKGNILERFSAQQFPDLHSELNLSSLELGDSALYFCASSYSGVLTDTQYFGPGTRLTVL.

This clone appeared a few times. V is TRBV9 and J is TRBJ2-1, with 7 bases fitting TRBD1. From germline, CDR1 is SGDLS and CDR2 YYNGEE. V trimming: 1 base; J trimming: 3 bases; junction bases outside the gene matches: 7. The CDR3 is 16 amino acids. CDR3 nucleotide sequence: TGTGCCAGCAGCGTAAGGGGGCAGACCCGCTACAATGAGCAGTTCTTC. Protein product: CASSVRGQTRYNEQFF.